These 27 T cell receptor beta chains came from one sample sequenced in a study of T cells in Graves' hyperthyroidism and ophthalmopathy. Template material for amplifying TCR beta CDR3 regions consisted of RNA transcripts. First-round RT-PCR of the TCR CDR3 relied on the HTBI primer set. TCRdb fed the multiplex PCR reads into MiXCR, producing one record per CDR3 protein. The table lists roughly 740,000 distinct CDR3 sequences, roughly 17% of them singletons. Sequences were obtained from blood. These receptors were taken from a young man with Graves' hyperthyroidism.

Ten or more counts support this clonotype. The genes are TRBV28 and TRBJ2-7; 7 bases are shared with TRBD1. The germline gives CDR1 MDHEN, CDR2 SYDVKM. V was pared by 5 bases and J by 3 bases, with 10 bases of the junction left unmatched. This CDR3 contains 15 residues. CDR3 amino acids: CASSTTQGNLYEQYF. The CDR3 DNA reads TGTGCCAGCAGTACCACACAGGGGAACCTCTACGAGCAGTACTTC. The whole variable domain, filled in from reference TRBV28 and TRBJ2-7, reads DVKVTQSSRYLVKRTGEKVFLECVQDMDHENMFWYRQDPGLGLRLIYFSYDVKMKEKGDIPEGYSVSREKKERFSLILESASTNQTSMYLCASSTTQGNLYEQYFGPGTRLTVT.

This clonotype was counted only a few times. The genes are TRBV20-1 and TRBJ2-1; TRBD2 aligns across 10 bases. The CDR3 is made up of 14 amino acids. With V trimmed by 6 bases and J by 4 bases, 6 bases remained unmatched. Germline-derived CDR1 and CDR2 are DFQATT and SNEGSKA (reference sequence). CDR3 sequence (DNA): TGCAGTGCCGCGGGACTAGCGAGTTACAATGAGCAGTTCTTC. Its protein is CSAAGLASYNEQFF.

There are many counts of this clonotype. The chain recombines TRBV18 with TRBJ2-1; D perhaps matches TRBD1 (5 bases). The germline gives CDR1 KGHSH, CDR2 LQKENI. Trimming cost V 3 bases and J 5 bases, with 11 bases left between them. The CDR3 runs to 14 residues. The CDR3 nucleotides are TGTGCCAGCTCACCGTATTCACAGGACAATGAGCAGTTCTTC. This codes for CASSPYSQDNEQFF.

This clonotype was picked up many times. The chain recombines TRBV3-1 with TRBJ1-2; D unresolved. V lost 0 bases and J lost 7, with 9 bases in between. There are 13 residues in the CDR3. Germline lookup yields CDR1 LGHDT and CDR2 YNNKEL (reference sequence). The CDR3 reads CASSQEGRGGYTF. The CDR3 DNA is TGTGCCAGCAGCCAAGAAGGACGCGGTGGCTACACCTTC.

The chain joins TRBV9 to TRBJ2-1, with 7 bases fitting TRBD1. V dropped 2 bases and J dropped 4; count of bases not matched to a gene: 12. CDR3 length equals 17 residues. Germline-derived CDR1 and CDR2 are SGDLS and YYNGEE. The CDR3 reads CASSVGSVGTDYNEQFF. CDR3 bases: TGTGCCAGCAGCGTTGGCAGTGTAGGGACAGATTACAATGAGCAGTTCTTC.

This clonotype was recorded at least ten times. The gene calls are TRBV2 and TRBJ2-1; D is uncertain. The CDR3 has 16 residues. The V end lost 4 bases, the J end lost 0 bases, and 13 bases lay between the germline ends. In germline, CDR1 is SNHLY, CDR2 FYNNEI. In DNA form, the CDR3 reads TGTGCCAGCAGTGTCCAGCCAGCAGGCTCCTACAATGAGCAGTTCTTC. This gives the protein CASSVQPAGSYNEQFF.

Ten or more counts support this clonotype. The V gene is TRBV20-1, the J gene TRBJ2-3, with D hard to call. Trimming shortened V by 3 bases and J by 4 bases, and 17 bases separated the two germline ends. The germline gives CDR1 DFQATT, CDR2 SNEGSKA (reference sequence). There are 15 residues in the CDR3. Here the CDR3 reads CSASPVVLVPDTQYF. The CDR3 DNA follows: TGCAGTGCTAGTCCGGTCGTTCTAGTCCCAGATACGCAGTATTTT.

The V and J genes are TRBV7-9 and TRBJ1-4; the D is unclear. CDR1 and CDR2 from the germline V gene are SEHNR and FQNEAQ (reference sequence). This CDR3 spans 15 amino acids. With 5 bases removed from V and 4 bases from J, the gap between germline ends came to 14 bases. CDR3 protein: CASSQQSLGNEKLFF. DNA of the CDR3: TGTGCCAGCAGCCAACAGAGTCTTGGTAATGAAAAACTGTTTTTT.

The chain has TRBV6-1 and TRBJ2-7; 10 nucleotides align to TRBD2. The germline V gene has CDR1 MNHNS and CDR2 SASEGT. The CDR3 is made up of 15 amino acids. The ends lost 6 bases at V and 3 bases at J; junction bases unmatched: 8. DNA for the CDR3: TGTGCCAGCAGGCCGGGACTAGCGCCTAGCTACGAGCAGTACTTC. Residues: CASRPGLAPSYEQYF.

The J gene is TRBJ2-7, the V gene TRBV9, with TRBD1 as a possible D gene (8 bases). V was clipped by 1 base and J by 4 bases, with 12 bases between them. The CDR3 has 14 amino acids. CDR1 SGDLS and CDR2 YYNGEE come from the germline V gene. The CDR3 loop is CASSVTGGGYEQYF. CDR3 nucleotides: TGTGCCAGCAGCGTAACAGGGGGGGGTTACGAGCAGTACTTC.

A few counts support this clonotype. The V and J genes are TRBV14 and TRBJ2-5; 12 bases line up with TRBD1. Germline-derived CDR1 and CDR2 are SGHDN and FVKESK. The CDR3 totals 15 residues. The V gene end was trimmed by 3 bases and the J gene end by 6 bases; junction bases not matched to a gene: 5. CDR3 sequence reads: CASSQGTGGVKTQYF. The CDR3 DNA sequence: TGTGCCAGCAGCCAGGGGACAGGGGGCGTGAAGACCCAGTACTTC.

This clonotype has more than one count but fewer than ten. V and J are TRBV4-2 and TRBJ2-2; D gene ambiguous. This CDR3 is 15 amino acids long. Germline assignment: CDR1 LGHNA and CDR2 YNFKEQ. V lost 0 bases and J lost 7, with 12 bases in between. The CDR3: CASSQEDRAGGELFF. The CDR3 bases are TGTGCCAGCAGCCAAGAGGATCGGGCTGGCGGGGAGCTGTTTTTT.

Only one count was recorded for this clonotype. The V and J genes are TRBV19 and TRBJ2-1, with 8 bases that match TRBD2. CDR1 and CDR2 from the germline V gene are LNHDA and SQIVND (reference sequence). V trimming: 5 bases; J trimming: 4 bases; junction bases outside the gene matches: 13. CDR3 length: 17 amino acids. The CDR3 DNA reads as TGTGCCAGTAGTCTTCTCGGGGGGGGGGGCTTTTACAATGAGCAGTTCTTC. It specifies CASSLLGGGGFYNEQFF. Variable domain in full (rest from reference TRBV19 and TRBJ2-1): DGGITQSPKYLFRKEGQNVTLSCEQNLNHDAMYWYRQDPGQGLRLIYYSQIVNDFQKGDIAEGYSVSREKKESFPLTVTSAQKNPTAFYLCASSLLGGGGFYNEQFFGPGTRLTVL.

V gene TRBV5-1 combines with J gene TRBJ2-2; 7 bases agree with TRBD1. The CDR3 extends over 15 amino acids. Trimming at V came to 0 bases and at J to 4 bases, leaving 3 bases not matched to a gene. Germline V gene lookup returns CDR1 SGHRS and CDR2 YFSETQ. CDR3 sequence: CASSLGTGLTGELFF. The CDR3 nucleotides are TGCGCCAGCAGCTTGGGGACAGGACTCACCGGGGAGCTGTTTTTT.

This clonotype turned up a few times. The chain has TRBV15 and TRBJ1-2; D remains ambiguous. Trimming removed 0 bases from V and 6 bases from J, with 14 bases in between. The V gene's germline CDR1 is LNHNV and CDR2 YYDKDF (reference sequence). The CDR3 is made up of 15 amino acids. The CDR3 protein is CATSRDQGLRDGYTF. CDR3 DNA: TGTGCCACCAGCAGAGATCAAGGGTTGCGGGATGGCTACACCTTC.

This chain joins TRBV28 and TRBJ2-7, with D unresolved. V dropped 5 bases and J dropped 3 bases, with 11 bases sitting between them. Germline loops: CDR1 MDHEN, CDR2 SYDVKM. CDR3 length: 13 residues. CDR3 in amino acids: CASSPTRNYEQYF. Written as DNA, the CDR3 is TGTGCCAGCAGTCCGACAAGAAACTACGAGCAGTACTTC.

Turning to this clonotype: Given a much more abundant clone one base away, this may be a read error. The V call is TRBV7-3, the J call TRBJ2-1, with 12 nucleotides matching TRBD1. TRBJ2-7 matches the DNA end more closely, so the J call is doubtful. The CDR3 totals 15 residues. Germline V lookup: CDR1 SGHTA, CDR2 FQGTGA. CDR3 nucleotide sequence: TGTGCCAGCAGCCCCGGGACAGGGGGCTGGAATGAGCAGTACTTC. Translation gives CASSPGTGGWNEQYF.

V and J are TRBV20-1 and TRBJ2-1, with 8 bases identical to TRBD2. The CDR3 consists of 16 residues. The junction had 9 bases not matched to a gene; V was cut back by 0 bases and J by 5 bases. The germline CDR1 and CDR2 sequences are DFQATT and SNEGSKA (reference sequence). The CDR3 loop is CSARDLSGSSNNEQFF. The DNA for the CDR3 is TGCAGTGCTAGAGACCTAAGCGGGAGTTCCAACAATGAGCAGTTCTTC.

This clonotype showed up just a few times. J is TRBJ2-3 and V is TRBV6-1; D tentatively reads TRBD1 or TRBD2 (5 bases each). CDR3 length: 14 amino acids. V was shortened by 6 bases and J by 0 bases, with 10 bases between the two germline ends. Germline-derived CDR1 and CDR2 are MNHNS and SASEGT. CDR3 nucleotides: TGTGCCAGCAGGTGGGACCGAAGCACAGATACGCAGTATTTT. This codes for CASRWDRSTDTQYF.

In this sample, this clonotype turned up many times. The chain's CDR3 is CASSAPQQGRANVLTF. The CDR3 DNA reads TGTGCCAGCAGTGCCCCACAACAGGGCCGGGCCAACGTCCTGACTTTC. This rearrangement joins TRBV6-1 to TRBJ2-6; D might be TRBD1 (6 bases). Trimming removed 4 bases at V and 5 bases at J, with 15 bases between. Germline V gene data show CDR1 as MNHNS and CDR2 as SASEGT. CDR3 length equals 16 residues.

This clonotype was picked up a small number of times. This chain uses TRBV10-3 with TRBJ2-1; TRBD2 might be the D (6 bases). This CDR3 is 16 amino acids long. Trimming shortened V by 0 bases and J by 3 bases, and 12 bases separated the two germline ends. The V gene's germline CDR1 is ENHRY and CDR2 SYGVKD. The CDR3 bases are TGTGCCATCAGTGAGTCAGGGCGGGGTTTCTACAATGAGCAGTTCTTC. Its translation: CAISESGRGFYNEQFF.

The chain links TRBV5-1 to TRBJ2-5, with a tentative D call TRBD2 (5 bases). The CDR3 contains 13 residues. The germline CDR1 and CDR2 sequences are SGHRS and YFSETQ. Trimming stripped 4 bases from V and 5 bases from J, with 12 bases between. For the CDR3, the DNA is TGCGCCAGCAGCGCGGCCCGAGGGGAGACCCAGTACTTC. Its protein is CASSAARGETQYF.

The J gene is TRBJ1-2, the V gene TRBV7-9; TRBD1 matches 8 bases. The length of the CDR3 is 14 residues. The trim removed 0 bases at V and 8 bases at J, leaving 5 bases unmatched. Looked up from germline, CDR1 is SEHNR and CDR2 is FQNEAQ (reference sequence). The CDR3 sequence is CASSLANRGYGYTF. DNA for the CDR3: TGTGCCAGCAGCTTAGCGAACAGGGGGTACGGCTACACCTTC.

This clonotype was picked up many times. This chain links TRBV28 with TRBJ2-7, with TRBD1 as a possible D gene (6 bases). The CDR3 is 15 residues long. V lost 5 bases and J 3 bases, leaving 17 bases between the germline ends. CDR1 and CDR2 from the germline V gene are MDHEN and SYDVKM. In DNA form, the CDR3 reads TGTGCCAGCAGTACCCCTCGGGACATAGGCTACGAGCAGTACTTC. It yields the protein CASSTPRDIGYEQYF.

The table lists this clonotype with a few counts. The chain uses TRBV4-3 and TRBJ2-7, with a tentative D call TRBD2 (5 bases). The CDR3 totals 17 residues. Germline V CDR1 and CDR2: LGHNA, YSLEER. V shed 1 base and J shed 2 bases, with 18 bases lying between them. CDR3 coding DNA: TGCGCCAGCAGCCAAGCGCAGGTTGGCGGGCTCCCCTACGAGCAGTACTTC. Translating it yields CASSQAQVGGLPYEQYF.

About this clonotype: This sequence may be a read error, since a much larger clone differs from it by one base. The chain links TRBV2 to TRBJ2-2, with D tentatively TRBD1 (5 bases). The CDR3 has 13 residues. Germline CDR1 is SNHLY and CDR2 is FYNNEI. The CDR3 protein is CARSGAITGELFF. DNA for the CDR3: TGTGCCAGGAGTGGGGCCATCACCGGGGAGCTGTTTTTT.

V and J are TRBV3-1 and TRBJ2-1; 9 bases align to TRBD2. From germline, CDR1 is LGHDT and CDR2 YNNKEL (reference sequence). The CDR3 is 14 residues long. After removal of 0 bases from V and 11 bases from J, the junction contained 5 bases not matched to a gene. The CDR3 sequence is CASSQEGASGKQFF. The CDR3 DNA follows: TGTGCCAGCAGCCAAGAGGGGGCTAGCGGGAAGCAGTTCTTC.